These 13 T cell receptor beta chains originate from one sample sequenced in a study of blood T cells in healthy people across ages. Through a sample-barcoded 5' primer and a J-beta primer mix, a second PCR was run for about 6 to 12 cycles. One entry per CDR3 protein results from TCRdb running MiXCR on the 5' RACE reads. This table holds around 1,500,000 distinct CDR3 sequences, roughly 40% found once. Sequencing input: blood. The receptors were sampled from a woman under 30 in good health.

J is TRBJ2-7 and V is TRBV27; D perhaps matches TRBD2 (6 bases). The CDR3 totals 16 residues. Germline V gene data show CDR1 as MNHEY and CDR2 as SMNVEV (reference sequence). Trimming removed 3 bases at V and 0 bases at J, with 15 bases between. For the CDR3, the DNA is TGTGCCAGCAGTTTCGTCCGGGGGTCACTCTCCTACGAGCAGTACTTC. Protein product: CASSFVRGSLSYEQYF.

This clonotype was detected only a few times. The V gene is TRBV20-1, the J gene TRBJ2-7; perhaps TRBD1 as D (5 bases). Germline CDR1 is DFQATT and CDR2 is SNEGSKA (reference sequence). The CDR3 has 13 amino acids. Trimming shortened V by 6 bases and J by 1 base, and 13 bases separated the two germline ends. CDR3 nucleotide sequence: TGCAGTGCAATACCTCAGGGATCCTACGAGCAGTACTTC. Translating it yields CSAIPQGSYEQYF.

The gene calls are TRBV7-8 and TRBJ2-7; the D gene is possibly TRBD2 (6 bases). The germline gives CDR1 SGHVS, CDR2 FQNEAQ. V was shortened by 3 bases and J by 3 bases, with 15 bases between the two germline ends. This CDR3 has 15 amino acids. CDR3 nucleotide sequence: TGTGCCAGCAGCTTCGGGACTCCCAGCCTCTACGAGCAGTACTTC. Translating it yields CASSFGTPSLYEQYF.

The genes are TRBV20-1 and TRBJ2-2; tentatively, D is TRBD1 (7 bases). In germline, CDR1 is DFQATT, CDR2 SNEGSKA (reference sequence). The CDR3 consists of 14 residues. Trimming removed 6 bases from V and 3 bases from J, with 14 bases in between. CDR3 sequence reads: CSARGAAYTGELFF. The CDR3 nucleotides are TGCAGTGCCAGGGGGGCAGCATACACCGGGGAGCTGTTTTTT.

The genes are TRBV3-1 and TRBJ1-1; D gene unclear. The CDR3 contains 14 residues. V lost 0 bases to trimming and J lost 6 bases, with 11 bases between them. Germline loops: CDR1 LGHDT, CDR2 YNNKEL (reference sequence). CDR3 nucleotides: TGTGCCAGCAGCCAAGATTTGTTCTACCCTGAAGCTTTCTTT. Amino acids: CASSQDLFYPEAFF.

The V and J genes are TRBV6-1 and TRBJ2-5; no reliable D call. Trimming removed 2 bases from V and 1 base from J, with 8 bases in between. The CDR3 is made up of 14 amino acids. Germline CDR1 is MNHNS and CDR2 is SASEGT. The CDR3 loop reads CASSELGSQETQYF. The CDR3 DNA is TGTGCCAGCAGTGAATTGGGAAGCCAAGAGACCCAGTACTTC.

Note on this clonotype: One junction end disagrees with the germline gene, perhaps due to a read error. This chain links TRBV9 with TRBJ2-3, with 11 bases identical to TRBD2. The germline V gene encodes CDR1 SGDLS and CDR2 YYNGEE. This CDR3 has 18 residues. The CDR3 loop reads CANSVPKTSGEVTDTQYF. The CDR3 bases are TGTGCCAACAGCGTACCGAAGACTAGCGGGGAGGTCACAGATACGCAGTATTTT.

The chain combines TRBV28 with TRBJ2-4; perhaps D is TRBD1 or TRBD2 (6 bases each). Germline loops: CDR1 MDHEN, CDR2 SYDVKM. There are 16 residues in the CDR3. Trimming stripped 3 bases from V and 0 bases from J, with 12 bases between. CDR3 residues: CASSLRGGQAKNIQYF. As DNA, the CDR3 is TGTGCCAGCAGTTTGAGAGGGGGGCAAGCCAAAAACATTCAGTACTTC.

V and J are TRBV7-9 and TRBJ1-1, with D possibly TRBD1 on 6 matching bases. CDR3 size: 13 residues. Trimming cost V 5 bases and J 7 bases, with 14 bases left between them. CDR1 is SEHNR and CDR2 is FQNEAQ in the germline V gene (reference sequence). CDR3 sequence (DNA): TGTGCCAGCAGCGGAAGCCGGGACATTGAAGCTTTCTTT. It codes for CASSGSRDIEAFF.

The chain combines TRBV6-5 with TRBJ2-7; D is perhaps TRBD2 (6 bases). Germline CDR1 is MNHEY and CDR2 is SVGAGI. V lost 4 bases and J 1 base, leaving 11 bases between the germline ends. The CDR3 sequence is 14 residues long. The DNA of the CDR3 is TGTGCCAGCAGTTCATCTAGCGAATCCTACGAGCAGTACTTC. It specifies CASSSSSESYEQYF.

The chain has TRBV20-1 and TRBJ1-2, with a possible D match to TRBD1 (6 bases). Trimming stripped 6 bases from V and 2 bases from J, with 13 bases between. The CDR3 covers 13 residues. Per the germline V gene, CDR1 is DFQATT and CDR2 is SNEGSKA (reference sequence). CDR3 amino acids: CSASGQHNYGYTF. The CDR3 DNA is TGCAGTGCCTCAGGACAGCACAACTATGGCTACACCTTC.

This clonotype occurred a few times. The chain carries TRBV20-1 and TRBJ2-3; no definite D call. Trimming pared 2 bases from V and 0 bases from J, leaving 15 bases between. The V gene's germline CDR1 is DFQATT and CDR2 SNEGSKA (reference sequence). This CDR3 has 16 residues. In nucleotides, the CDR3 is TGCAGTGCTAGACCCCGTCCCCTAACTAGCACAGATACGCAGTATTTT. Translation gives CSARPRPLTSTDTQYF.

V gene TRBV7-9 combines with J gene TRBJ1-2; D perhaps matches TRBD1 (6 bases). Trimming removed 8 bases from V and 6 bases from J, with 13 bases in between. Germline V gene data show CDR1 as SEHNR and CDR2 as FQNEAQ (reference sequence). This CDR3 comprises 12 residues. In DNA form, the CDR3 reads TGTGCCAGCGGGTTACAGGGACATGGCTACACCTTC. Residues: CASGLQGHGYTF.